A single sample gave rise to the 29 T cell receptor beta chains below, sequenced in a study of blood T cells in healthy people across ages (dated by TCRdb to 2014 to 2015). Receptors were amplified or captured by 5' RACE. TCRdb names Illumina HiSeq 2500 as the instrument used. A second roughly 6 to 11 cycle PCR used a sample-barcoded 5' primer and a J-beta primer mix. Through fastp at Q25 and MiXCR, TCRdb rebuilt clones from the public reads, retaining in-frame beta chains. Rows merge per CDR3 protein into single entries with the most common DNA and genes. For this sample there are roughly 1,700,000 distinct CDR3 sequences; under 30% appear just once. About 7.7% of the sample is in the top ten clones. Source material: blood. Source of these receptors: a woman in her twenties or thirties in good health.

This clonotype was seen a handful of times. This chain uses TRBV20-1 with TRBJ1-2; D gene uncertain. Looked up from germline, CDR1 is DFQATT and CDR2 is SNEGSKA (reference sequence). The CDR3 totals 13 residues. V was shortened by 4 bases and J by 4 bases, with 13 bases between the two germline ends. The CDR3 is CSANSHHGYGYTF. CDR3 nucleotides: TGCAGTGCTAACAGTCATCACGGCTATGGCTACACCTTC.

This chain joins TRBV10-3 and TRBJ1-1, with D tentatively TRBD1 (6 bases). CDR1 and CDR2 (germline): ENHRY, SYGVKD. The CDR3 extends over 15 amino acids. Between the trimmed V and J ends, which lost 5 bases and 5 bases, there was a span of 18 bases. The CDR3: CAISSGRDRRTEAFF. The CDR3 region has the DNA TGTGCCATCAGTTCAGGTCGCGACAGGCGAACTGAAGCTTTCTTT.

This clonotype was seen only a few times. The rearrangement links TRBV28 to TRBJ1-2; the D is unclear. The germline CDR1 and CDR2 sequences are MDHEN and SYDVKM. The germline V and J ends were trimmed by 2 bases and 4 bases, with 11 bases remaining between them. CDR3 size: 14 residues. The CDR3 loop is CASSLAVVSYGYTF. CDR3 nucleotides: TGTGCCAGCAGTTTAGCCGTGGTTAGCTATGGCTACACCTTC.

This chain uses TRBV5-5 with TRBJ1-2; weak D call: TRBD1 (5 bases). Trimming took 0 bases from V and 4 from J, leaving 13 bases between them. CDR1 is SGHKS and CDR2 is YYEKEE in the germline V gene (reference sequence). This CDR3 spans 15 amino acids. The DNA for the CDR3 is TGTGCCAGCAGCTTGGGCAGGGCGTCCATCTATGGCTACACCTTC. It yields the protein CASSLGRASIYGYTF.

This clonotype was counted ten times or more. CDR3 protein: CASRMTGGPETQYF. CDR3 sequence (DNA): TGTGCCAGCAGGATGACAGGGGGCCCAGAGACCCAGTACTTC. The chain links TRBV2 to TRBJ2-5; 10 bases align to TRBD1. Germline CDR1 reads SNHLY; CDR2 reads FYNNEI. Losses at the gene ends were 6 bases for V and 4 bases for J; bases not matched to a gene: 5. The CDR3 loop spans 14 amino acids.

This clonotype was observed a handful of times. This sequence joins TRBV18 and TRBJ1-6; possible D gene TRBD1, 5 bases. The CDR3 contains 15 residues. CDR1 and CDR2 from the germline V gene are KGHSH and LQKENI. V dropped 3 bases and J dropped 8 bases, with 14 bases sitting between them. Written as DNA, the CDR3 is TGTGCCAGCTCACCGAGGACAAAACCTGATTCACCCCTCCACTTT. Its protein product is CASSPRTKPDSPLHF.

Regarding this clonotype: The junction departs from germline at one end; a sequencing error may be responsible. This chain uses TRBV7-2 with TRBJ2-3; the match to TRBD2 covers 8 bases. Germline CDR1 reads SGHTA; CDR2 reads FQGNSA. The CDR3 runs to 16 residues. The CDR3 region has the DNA TGTGCCGGCAGCTTAGTTGGAGCGGGAGAGGGGGATACGCAGTATTTT. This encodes CAGSLVGAGEGDTQYF.

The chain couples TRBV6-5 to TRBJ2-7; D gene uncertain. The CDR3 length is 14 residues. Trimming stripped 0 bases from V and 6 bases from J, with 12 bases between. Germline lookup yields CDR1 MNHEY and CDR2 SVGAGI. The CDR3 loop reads CASSYSQISPEQYF. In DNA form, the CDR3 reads TGTGCCAGCAGTTACTCGCAGATATCTCCCGAGCAGTACTTC.

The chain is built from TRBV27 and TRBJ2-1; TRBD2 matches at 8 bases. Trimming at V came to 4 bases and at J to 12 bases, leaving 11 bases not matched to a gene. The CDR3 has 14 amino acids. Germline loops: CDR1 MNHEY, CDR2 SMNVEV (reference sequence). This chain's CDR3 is CASSSGGRAPVQFF. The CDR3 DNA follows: TGTGCCAGCAGTTCGGGAGGGCGGGCCCCGGTGCAGTTCTTC.

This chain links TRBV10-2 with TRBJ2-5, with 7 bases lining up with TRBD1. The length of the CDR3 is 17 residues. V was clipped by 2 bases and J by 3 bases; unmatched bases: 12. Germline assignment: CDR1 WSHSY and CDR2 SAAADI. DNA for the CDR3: TGCGCCAGCAGTGAGCTAAGACAGGGAATCGTAGAAGAGACCCAGTACTTC. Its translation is CASSELRQGIVEETQYF.

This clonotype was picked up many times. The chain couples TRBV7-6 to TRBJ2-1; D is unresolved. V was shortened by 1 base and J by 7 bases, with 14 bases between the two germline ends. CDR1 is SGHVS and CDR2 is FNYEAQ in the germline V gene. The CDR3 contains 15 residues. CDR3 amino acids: CASSLVAEVGNEQFF. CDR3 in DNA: TGTGCCAGCAGCTTAGTAGCCGAAGTGGGGAATGAGCAGTTCTTC.

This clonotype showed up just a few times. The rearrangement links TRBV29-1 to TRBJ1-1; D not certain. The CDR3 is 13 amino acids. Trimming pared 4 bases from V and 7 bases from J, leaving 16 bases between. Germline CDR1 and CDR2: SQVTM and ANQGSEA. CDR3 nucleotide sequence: TGCAGCGTTGCCGAACACGGATGGGGTGAAGCTTTCTTT. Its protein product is CSVAEHGWGEAFF.

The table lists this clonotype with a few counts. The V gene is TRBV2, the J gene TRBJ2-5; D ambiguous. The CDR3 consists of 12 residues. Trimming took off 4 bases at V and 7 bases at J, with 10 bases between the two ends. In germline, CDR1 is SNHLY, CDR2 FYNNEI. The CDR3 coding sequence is TGTGCCAGCAGTGCAGGAACCGGGACCCAGTACTTC. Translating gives CASSAGTGTQYF.

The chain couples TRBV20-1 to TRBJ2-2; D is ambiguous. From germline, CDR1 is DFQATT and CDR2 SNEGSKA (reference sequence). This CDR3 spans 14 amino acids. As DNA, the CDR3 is TGCATCCCCTCAGGCAGATCGAACACCGGGGAGCTGTTTTTT. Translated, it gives CIPSGRSNTGELFF.

This CDR3 reads CASSVDVGAGTGELFF. The CDR3 bases are TGTGCCAGCAGCGTAGATGTAGGGGCAGGCACCGGGGAGCTGTTTTTT. The rearrangement uses TRBV9 and TRBJ2-2; D may be TRBD1 (5 bases). Trimming cost V 0 bases and J 4 bases, with 13 bases left between them. In germline, CDR1 is SGDLS, CDR2 YYNGEE. The CDR3 sequence is 16 residues long.

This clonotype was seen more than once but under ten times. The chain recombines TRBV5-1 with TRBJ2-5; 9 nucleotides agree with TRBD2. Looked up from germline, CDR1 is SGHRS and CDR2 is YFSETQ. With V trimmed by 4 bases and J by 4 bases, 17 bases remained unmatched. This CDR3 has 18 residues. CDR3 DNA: TGCGCCAGCAGCCCTGATTACCCCGCGGGGGGGCAACGAGAGACCCAGTACTTC. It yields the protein CASSPDYPAGGQRETQYF. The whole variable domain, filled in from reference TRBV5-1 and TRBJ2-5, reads KAGVTQTPRYLIKTRGQQVTLSCSPISGHRSVSWYQQTPGQGLQFLFEYFSETQRNKGNFPGRFSGRQFSNSRSEMNVSTLELGDSALYLCASSPDYPAGGQRETQYFGPGTRLLVL.

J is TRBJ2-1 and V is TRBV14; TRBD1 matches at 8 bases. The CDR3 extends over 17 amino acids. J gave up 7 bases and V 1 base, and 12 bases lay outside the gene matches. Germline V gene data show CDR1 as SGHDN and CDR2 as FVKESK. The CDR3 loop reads CASSQVNQGAFSNEQFF. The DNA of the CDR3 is TGTGCCAGCAGCCAAGTAAATCAGGGGGCTTTTTCGAATGAGCAGTTCTTC.

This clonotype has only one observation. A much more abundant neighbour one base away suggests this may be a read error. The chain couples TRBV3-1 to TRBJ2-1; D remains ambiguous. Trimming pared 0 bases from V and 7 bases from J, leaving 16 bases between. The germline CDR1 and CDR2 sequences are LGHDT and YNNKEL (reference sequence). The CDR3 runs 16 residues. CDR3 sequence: CASSQEVGSPRNEQFF. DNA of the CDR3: TGTGCCAGCAGCCAAGAGGTCGGTAGCCCAAGAAATGAGCAGTTCTTC.

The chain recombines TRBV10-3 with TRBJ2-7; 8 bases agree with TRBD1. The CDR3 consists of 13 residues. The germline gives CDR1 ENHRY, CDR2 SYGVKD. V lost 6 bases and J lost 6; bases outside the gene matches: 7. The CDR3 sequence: CAISQRQGPEQYF. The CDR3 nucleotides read TGTGCCATCAGCCAACGACAGGGGCCCGAGCAGTACTTC.

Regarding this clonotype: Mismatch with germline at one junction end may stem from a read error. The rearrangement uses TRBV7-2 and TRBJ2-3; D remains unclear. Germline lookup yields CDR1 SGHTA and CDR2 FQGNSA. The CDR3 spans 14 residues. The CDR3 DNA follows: TGTGCCAGCAGCTTCATGGGGATCACAGATACGCTGTATTTT. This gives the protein CASSFMGITDTLYF.

Here the CDR3 DNA reads TGTGCCAGCAGCCATGGGCCTCCCGTAGCTTTCTTT. Protein product: CASSHGPPVAFF. The rearrangement links TRBV7-3 to TRBJ1-1; D is uncertain. The CDR3 is 12 amino acids. Germline lookup yields CDR1 SGHTA and CDR2 FQGTGA. V lost 5 bases and J 10 bases, leaving 14 bases between the germline ends.

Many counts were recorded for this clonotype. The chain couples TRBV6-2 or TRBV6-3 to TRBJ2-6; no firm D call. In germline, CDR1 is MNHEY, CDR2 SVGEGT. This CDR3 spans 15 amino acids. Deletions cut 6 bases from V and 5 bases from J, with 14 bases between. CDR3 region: CASRPEGVWANVLTF. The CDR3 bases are TGTGCCAGCAGGCCAGAAGGCGTGTGGGCCAACGTCCTGACTTTC.

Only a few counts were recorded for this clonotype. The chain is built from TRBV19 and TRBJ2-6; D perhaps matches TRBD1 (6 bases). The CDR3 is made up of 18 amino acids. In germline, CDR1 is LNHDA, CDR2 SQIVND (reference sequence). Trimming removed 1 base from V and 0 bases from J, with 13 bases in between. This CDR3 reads CASSIGYRVSSGANVLTF. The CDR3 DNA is TGTGCCAGTAGTATAGGTTACAGGGTGAGCTCTGGGGCCAACGTCCTGACTTTC.

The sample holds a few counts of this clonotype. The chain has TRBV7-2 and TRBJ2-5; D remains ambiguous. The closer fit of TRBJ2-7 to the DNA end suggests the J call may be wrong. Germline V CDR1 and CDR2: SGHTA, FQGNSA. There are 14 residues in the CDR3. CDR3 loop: CASSPQPSLNEQYF. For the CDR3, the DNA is TGTGCCAGCAGCCCCCAACCCTCCCTAAACGAGCAGTACTTC.

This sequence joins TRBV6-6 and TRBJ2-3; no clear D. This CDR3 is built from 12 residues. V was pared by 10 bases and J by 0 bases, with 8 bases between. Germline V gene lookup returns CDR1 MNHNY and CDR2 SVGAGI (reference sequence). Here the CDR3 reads CATGSSTDTQYF. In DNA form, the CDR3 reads TGTGCCACCGGCTCTAGCACAGATACGCAGTATTTT.

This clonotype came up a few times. The DNA of the CDR3 is TGCAGCGTTGCGGTGCGACAAGAGACCCAGTACTTC. This encodes CSVAVRQETQYF. This sequence joins TRBV29-1 and TRBJ2-5; D gene ambiguous. Germline V gives CDR1 SQVTM, CDR2 ANQGSEA. The CDR3 contains 12 residues. V was clipped by 4 bases and J by 2 bases, with 8 bases between them.

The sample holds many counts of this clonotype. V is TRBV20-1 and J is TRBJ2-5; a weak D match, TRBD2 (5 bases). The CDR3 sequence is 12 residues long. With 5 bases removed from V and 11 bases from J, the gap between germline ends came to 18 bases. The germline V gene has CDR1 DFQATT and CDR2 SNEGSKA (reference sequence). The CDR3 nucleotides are TGCAGTGCTCTTCTAGCCACGGGTGAGCAGTACTTC. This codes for CSALLATGEQYF.

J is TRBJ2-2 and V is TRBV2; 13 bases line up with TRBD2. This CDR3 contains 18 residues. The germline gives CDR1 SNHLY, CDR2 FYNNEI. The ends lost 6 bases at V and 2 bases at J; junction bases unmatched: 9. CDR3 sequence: CASSPTSGGGSNTGELFF. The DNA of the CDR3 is TGTGCCAGCAGCCCCACTAGCGGGGGGGGTTCTAACACCGGGGAGCTGTTTTTT.

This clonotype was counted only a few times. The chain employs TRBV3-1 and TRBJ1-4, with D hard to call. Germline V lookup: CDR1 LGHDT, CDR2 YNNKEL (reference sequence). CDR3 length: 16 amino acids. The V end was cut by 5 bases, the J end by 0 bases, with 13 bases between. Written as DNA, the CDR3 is TGTGCCAGCAGCTTGGAGCAACCCCCAACTAATGAAAAACTGTTTTTT. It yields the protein CASSLEQPPTNEKLFF.